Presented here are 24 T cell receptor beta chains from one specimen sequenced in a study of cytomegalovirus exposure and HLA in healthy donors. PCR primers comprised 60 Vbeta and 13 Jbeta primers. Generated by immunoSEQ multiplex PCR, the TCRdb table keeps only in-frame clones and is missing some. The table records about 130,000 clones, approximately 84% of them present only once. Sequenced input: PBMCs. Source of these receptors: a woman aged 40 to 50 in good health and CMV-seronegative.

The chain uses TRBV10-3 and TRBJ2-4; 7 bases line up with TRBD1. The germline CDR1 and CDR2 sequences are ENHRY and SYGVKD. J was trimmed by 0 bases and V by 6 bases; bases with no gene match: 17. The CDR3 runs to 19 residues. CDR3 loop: CAISVDRVTGGVAKNIQYF. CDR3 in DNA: TGTGCCATCAGCGTTGACAGGGTGACGGGCGGTGTAGCCAAAAACATTCAGTACTTC.

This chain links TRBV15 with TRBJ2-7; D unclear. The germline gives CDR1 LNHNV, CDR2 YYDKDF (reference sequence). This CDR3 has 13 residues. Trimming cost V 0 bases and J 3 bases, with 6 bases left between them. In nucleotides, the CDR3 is TGTGCCACCAGCAGAGATCTCAGCTACGAGCAGTACTTC. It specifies CATSRDLSYEQYF.

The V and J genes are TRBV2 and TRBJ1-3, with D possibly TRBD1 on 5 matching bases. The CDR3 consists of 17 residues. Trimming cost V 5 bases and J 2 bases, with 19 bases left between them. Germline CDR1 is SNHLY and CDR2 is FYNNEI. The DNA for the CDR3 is TGTGCCAGCAGTACTTCATTCGAGGAGGGGACTGGAAACACCATATATTTT. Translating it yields CASSTSFEEGTGNTIYF.

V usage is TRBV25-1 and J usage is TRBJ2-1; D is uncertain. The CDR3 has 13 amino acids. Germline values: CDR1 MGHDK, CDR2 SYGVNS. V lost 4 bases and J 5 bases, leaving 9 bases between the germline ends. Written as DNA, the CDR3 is TGTGCCAGCAGTGCCAAGTTAGACAATGAGCAGTTCTTC. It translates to CASSAKLDNEQFF.

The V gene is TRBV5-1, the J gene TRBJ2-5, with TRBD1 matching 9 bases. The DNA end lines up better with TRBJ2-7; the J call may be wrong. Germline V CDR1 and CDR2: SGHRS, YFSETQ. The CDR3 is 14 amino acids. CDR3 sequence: CASSPGGQGHEQYF. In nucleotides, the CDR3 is TGCGCCAGCAGCCCCGGGGGACAGGGCCACGAGCAGTACTTC.

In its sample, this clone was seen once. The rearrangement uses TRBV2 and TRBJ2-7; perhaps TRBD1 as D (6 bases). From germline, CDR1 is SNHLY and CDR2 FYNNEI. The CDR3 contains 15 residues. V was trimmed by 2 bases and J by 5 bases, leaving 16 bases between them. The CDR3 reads CASSESAGEIHEQYF. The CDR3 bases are TGTGCCAGCAGTGAATCTGCAGGGGAAATCCACGAGCAGTACTTC.

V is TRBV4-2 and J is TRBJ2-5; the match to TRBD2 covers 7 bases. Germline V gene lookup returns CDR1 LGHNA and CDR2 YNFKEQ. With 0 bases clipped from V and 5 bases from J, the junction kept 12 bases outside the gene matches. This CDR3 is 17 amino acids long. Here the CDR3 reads CASSQEGGGRVLETQYF. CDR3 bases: TGTGCCAGCAGCCAAGAGGGGGGAGGGCGTGTTCTGGAGACCCAGTACTTC.

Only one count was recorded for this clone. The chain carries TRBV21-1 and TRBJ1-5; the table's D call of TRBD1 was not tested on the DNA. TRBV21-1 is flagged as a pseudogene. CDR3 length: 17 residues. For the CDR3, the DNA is TGTGCCAGCAGACCGGGACAGGGGGCGGTAGGCAATCAGCCCCAGCATTTT. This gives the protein CASRPGQGAVGNQPQHF.

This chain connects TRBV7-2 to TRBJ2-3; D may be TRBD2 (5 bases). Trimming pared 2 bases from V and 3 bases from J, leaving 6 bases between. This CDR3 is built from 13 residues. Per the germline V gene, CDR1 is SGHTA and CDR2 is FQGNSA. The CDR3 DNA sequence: TGTGCCAGCAGCTTACGGGAAACAGATACGCAGTATTTT. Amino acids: CASSLRETDTQYF.

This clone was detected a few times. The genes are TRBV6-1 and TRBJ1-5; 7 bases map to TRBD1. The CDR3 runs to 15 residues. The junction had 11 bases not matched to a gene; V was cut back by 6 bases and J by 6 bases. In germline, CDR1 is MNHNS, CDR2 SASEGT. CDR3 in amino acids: CASSWDRELVQPQHF. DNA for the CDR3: TGTGCCAGCAGCTGGGACAGAGAGCTGGTTCAGCCCCAGCATTTT.

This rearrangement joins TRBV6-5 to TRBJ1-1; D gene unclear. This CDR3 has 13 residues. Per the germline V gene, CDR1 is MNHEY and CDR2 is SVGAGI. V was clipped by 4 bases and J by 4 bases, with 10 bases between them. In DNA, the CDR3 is TGTGCCAGCAGTTTGTTTCGGGGCACTGAAGCTTTCTTT. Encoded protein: CASSLFRGTEAFF.

The CDR3 sequence: CASSQVDFLPSSYEQYF. DNA for the CDR3: TGCGCCAGCAGCCAAGTGGACTTTCTCCCGAGCTCCTACGAGCAGTACTTC. The chain employs TRBV4-1 and TRBJ2-7, with D tentatively TRBD2 (5 bases). The ends were cut back, 1 base at V and 0 bases at J, with 16 bases in the middle. The CDR3 runs 17 residues. Germline V gene data show CDR1 as MGHRA and CDR2 as YSYEKL.

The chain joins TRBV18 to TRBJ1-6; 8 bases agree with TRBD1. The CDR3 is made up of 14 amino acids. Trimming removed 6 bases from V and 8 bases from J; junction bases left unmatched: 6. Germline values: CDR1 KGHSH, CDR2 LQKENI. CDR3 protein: CASSPGQEHSPLHF. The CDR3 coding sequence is TGTGCCAGCTCCCCGGGACAGGAGCATTCACCCCTCCACTTT. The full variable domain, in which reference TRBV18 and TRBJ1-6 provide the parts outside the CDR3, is NAGVMQNPRHLVRRRGQEARLRCSPMKGHSHVYWYRQLPEEGLKFMVYLQKENIIDESGMPKERFSAEFPKEGPSILRIQQVVRGDSAAYFCASSPGQEHSPLHFGNGTRLTVT.

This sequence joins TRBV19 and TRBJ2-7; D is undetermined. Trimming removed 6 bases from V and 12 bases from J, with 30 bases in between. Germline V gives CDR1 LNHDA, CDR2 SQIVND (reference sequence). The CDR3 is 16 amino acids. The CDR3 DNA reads TGTGCCAGTAGCAGGCTGGCAGCCTTCTACGAGCCCTTGCTGTACTTC. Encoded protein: CASSRLAAFYEPLLYF.

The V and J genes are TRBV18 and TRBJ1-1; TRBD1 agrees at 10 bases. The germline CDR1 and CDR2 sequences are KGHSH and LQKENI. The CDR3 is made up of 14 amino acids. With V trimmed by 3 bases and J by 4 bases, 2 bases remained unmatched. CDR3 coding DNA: TGTGCCAGCTCACCTGGACAGGGGGGCACTGAAGCTTTCTTT. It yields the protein CASSPGQGGTEAFF.

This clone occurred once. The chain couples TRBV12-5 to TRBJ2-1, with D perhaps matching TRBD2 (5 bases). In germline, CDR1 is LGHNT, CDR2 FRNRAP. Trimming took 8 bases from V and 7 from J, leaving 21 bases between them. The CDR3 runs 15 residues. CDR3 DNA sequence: TGTGCTAGTTCGGGTAGACTCGGTTCGGGGAATGAGCAGTTCTTC. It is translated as CASSGRLGSGNEQFF.

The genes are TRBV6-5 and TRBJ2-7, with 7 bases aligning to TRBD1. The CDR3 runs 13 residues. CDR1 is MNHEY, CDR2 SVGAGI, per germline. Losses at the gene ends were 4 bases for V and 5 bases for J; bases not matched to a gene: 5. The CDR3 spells CASSSTGVHEQYF. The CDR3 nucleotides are TGTGCCAGCAGTTCTACAGGGGTTCACGAGCAGTACTTC.

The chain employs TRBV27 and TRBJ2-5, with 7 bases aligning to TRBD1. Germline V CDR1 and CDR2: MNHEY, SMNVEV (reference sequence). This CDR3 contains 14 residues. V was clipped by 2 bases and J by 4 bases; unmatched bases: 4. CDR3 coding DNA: TGTGCCAGCAGTTTAATAGGGGGCCGAGAGACCCAGTACTTC. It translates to CASSLIGGRETQYF.

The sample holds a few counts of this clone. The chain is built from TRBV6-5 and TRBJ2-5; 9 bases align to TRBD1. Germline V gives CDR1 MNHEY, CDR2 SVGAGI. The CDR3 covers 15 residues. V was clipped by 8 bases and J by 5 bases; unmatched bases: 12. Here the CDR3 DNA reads TGTGCCAGCGGCAGAACCGGGACAGGGTCGGAGACCCAGTACTTC. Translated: CASGRTGTGSETQYF.

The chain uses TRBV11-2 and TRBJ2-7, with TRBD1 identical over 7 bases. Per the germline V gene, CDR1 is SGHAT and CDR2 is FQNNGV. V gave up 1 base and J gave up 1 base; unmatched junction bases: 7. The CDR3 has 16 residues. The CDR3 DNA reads TGTGCCAGCAGCTTAGGGGGGACAGATCGTTCCTACGAGCAGTACTTC. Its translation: CASSLGGTDRSYEQYF. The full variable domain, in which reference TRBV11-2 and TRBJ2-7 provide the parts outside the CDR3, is EAGVAQSPRYKIIEKRQSVAFWCNPISGHATLYWYQQILGQGPKLLIQFQNNGVVDDSQLPKDRFSAERLKGVDSTLKIQPAKLEDSAVYLCASSLGGTDRSYEQYFGPGTRLTVT.

The CDR3 DNA reads TGTGCCAGCAGTTACGGTGGCGGGGCGGTGAACACTGAAGCTTTCTTT. Translating gives CASSYGGGAVNTEAFF. This chain uses TRBV6-6 with TRBJ1-1, with D possibly matching TRBD1 (5 bases). The CDR3 runs to 16 residues. V was pared by 2 bases and J by 0 bases, with 13 bases between. Per germline, CDR1 MNHNY and CDR2 SVGAGI (reference sequence).

The CDR3 DNA reads TGTGCCAGCAGTTTATATACAGGGGCAAGGGTTGTGAACACTGAAGCTTTCTTT. It specifies CASSLYTGARVVNTEAFF. The chain uses TRBV27 and TRBJ1-1, with 7 nucleotides matching TRBD1. Germline loops: CDR1 MNHEY, CDR2 SMNVEV (reference sequence). V dropped 1 base and J dropped 0; count of bases not matched to a gene: 11. The CDR3 extends over 18 amino acids.

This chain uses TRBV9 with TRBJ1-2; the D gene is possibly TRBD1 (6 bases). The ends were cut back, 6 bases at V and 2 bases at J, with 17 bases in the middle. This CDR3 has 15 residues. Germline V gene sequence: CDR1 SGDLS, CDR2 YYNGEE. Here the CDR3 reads CASNPEGGRNYGYTF. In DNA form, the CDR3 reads TGTGCCAGCAACCCTGAGGGGGGGAGGAACTATGGCTACACCTTC. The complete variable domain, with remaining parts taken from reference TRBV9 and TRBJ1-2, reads DSGVTQTPKHLITATGQRVTLRCSPRSGDLSVYWYQQSLDQGLQFLIQYYNGEERAKGNILERFSAQQFPDLHSELNLSSLELGDSALYFCASNPEGGRNYGYTFGSGTRLTVV.

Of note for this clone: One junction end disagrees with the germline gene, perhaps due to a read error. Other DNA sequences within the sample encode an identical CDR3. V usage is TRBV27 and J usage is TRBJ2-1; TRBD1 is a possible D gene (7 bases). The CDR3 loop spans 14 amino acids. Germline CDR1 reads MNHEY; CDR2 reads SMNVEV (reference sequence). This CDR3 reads CASRGTVRYNEQFF. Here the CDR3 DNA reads TGCGCCAGCAGGGGGACTGTACGGTACAATGAGCAGTTCTTC.